The clone carrying this T cell receptor beta chain appeared a single time. Its target is not known. These data come from a study of cytomegalovirus exposure and HLA in healthy donors. This CDR3 spans 11 amino acids. In germline, CDR1 is SGDLS, CDR2 YYNGEE. V was pared by 2 bases and J by 5 bases, with 4 bases between. A multiplex PCR was run with 60 Vbeta primers and 13 Jbeta primers. Libraries were prepared by immunoSEQ multiplex PCR; TCRdb keeps only in-frame clonotypes and omits some of them. The data hold about 110,000 clones, with 60% to 75% observed a single time. Study conclusions and caveats: The records held CMV serostatus as the only immune exposure information.

The chain couples TRBV9 to TRBJ1-2; D not resolved. The sample was PBMCs. The receptor was isolated from a man aged 35 to 55 in good health and CMV-seropositive. CDR3 nucleotides: TGTGCCAGCAGCGTTAATTATGGCTACACCTTC. Protein product: CASSVNYGYTF.